This T cell receptor (beta chain) was found in a study of CD8+CD57+ T cells in acquired aplastic anemia. Study-level background: Quantities of DNA derived from sorted CD4+ and CD8+ cells averaged about 3.2 ug.

This clonotype came up a few times. Its antigen remains unidentified. It was patients with CD8+CD57+ cell expansion by flow cytometry who were chosen for sequencing. Points from the study as a whole: Patients and controls were not found to differ significantly in CD8+ Simpson's diversity.

CDR3 and TCR beta VDJ profiling relied on genomic DNA as the template. TCRdb called the reads again in MiXCR, with one record for every CDR3 protein. This sample has hundreds of thousands of distinct CDR3 sequences, with approximately 60% found just once. This CDR3 has 17 residues. CDR1 and CDR2 from the germline V gene are MNHEY and SVGAGI. The ends were cut back, 0 bases at V and 0 bases at J, with 9 bases in the middle. This receptor was identified in a human donor with aplastic anemia. V and J are TRBV6-5 and TRBJ1-6; the D is unclear. The sequenced material came from sorted CD4+, CD8+, or CD8+CD57+ T cells (not recorded which) from PBMCs. CDR3 sequence (DNA): TGTGCCAGCAGTTACTCGAGTGCTAGCTCCTATAATTCACCCCTCCACTTT. It translates to CASSYSSASSYNSPLHF.